This record concerns one T cell receptor (beta chain) sequence. What this receptor recognizes is not known. Base qualities are not at hand, and no much larger clone is one base apart. The CDR3 has 15 amino acids, counting the end cysteine and phenylalanine. Left in the record is the CDR3 DNA by itself, 45 bases read in frame from the first base. Trimming leaves V shorter by 1 base and J shorter by 6 bases, with the junction holding 8 bases beyond the gene matches. Based on the germline V gene, the CDR1 and CDR2 sequences are SGHTA and FQGNSA. Whole blood was collected in K2EDTA tubes by collaborating institutions according to the institutions' own protocols. For TCRbeta analysis, collaborators shipped samples as frozen whole blood, isolated PBMCs, or DNA extracted from either of those sample types. The immunoSEQ Assay, a bias-controlled multiplex PCR, was used to amplify TCRbeta CDR3 regions from genomic DNA. Under the source paper's analysis protocol: Nucleated cell counts per sample were estimated from amplification of reference gene primers within the assay. To quantify the absolute abundance of each unique TCRbeta CDR3 rearrangement, sequence reads were collapsed and filtered. Productive Simpson clonality was computed per sample as the square root of Simpson's diversity index over productive rearrangements. Not all clones reach the TCRdb copy of this immuneACCESS table, which keeps in-frame sequences only. Checked studies attribute under half of the gap to unresolved V genes and leave the rest unexplained. The V and J calls and clone size come from that table; D and trimming were worked out from the DNA. A total of 60,000 to 70,000 clones appear in this sample, roughly 85% of them only once. The ten largest account for about 40% of the sample.

The sample belongs to a study of blood T cell repertoires in COVID-19 (dated by TCRdb to about 2020). About the full investigation: Samples from collaborators originated in the United States, Italy and Spain and spanned both the acute and convalescent phases of COVID-19. The material from the prospective study consisted of cDNA or gDNA derived from T cells, B-cell-depleted T cells, or PBMCs. The dataset comprised deeply sampled blood TCRbeta repertoires from subjects exposed to, actively infected with, or recovered from COVID-19. The repertoires were released in a freely available public database meant as a resource for research on the immune response to SARS-CoV-2. The samples were drawn from the first 160 participants of the ongoing ImmuneRACE study and from 1,254 subjects provided by 6 global collaborators. The sample metadata nearly always contained a de-identified subject ID, COVID-19 status, age in years and sex. Where HLA class I and class II types were available, the types were taken from metadata supplied by the sample provider, not from assay-based typing. Study-wide findings and limitations: Clinical and demographic metadata were provided uncurated, with the amount varying by source and participant.

Here the chain combines TRBV7-2 and TRBJ1-2, with 7 middle bases fitting TRBD1. This sequence originates from a human donor in a cohort sampled during active COVID-19. The sequenced sample was peripheral blood. The CDR3 reads CASSLVGRGKDGYTF. The DNA reads TGTGCCAGCAGCTTAGTGGGCAGGGGGAAAGATGGCTACACCTTC.